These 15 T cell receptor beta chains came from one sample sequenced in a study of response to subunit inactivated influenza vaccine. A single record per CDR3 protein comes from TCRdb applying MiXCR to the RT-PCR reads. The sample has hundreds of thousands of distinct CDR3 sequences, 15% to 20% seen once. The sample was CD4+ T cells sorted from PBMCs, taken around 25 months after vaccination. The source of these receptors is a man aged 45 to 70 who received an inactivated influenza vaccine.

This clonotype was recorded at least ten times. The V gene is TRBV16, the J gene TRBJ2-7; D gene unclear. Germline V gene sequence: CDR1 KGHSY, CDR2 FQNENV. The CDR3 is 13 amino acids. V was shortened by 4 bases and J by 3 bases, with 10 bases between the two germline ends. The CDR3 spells CASSLLGNYEQYF. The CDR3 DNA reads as TGTGCCAGCAGCCTTCTAGGGAACTACGAGCAGTACTTC.

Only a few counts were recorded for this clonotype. The CDR3 is CASSDIAGGGYNEQFF. CDR3 DNA: TGTGCCAGCAGCGACATAGCGGGAGGAGGCTACAATGAGCAGTTCTTC. The J gene is TRBJ2-1, the V gene TRBV5-4, with TRBD2 matching over 10 bases. V gave up 4 bases and J gave up 3 bases; unmatched junction bases: 7. Looked up from germline, CDR1 is SGHNT and CDR2 is YYREEE (reference sequence). This CDR3 spans 16 amino acids.

CDR3 residues: CASRSRLAALVETQYF. Written as DNA, the CDR3 is TGTGCCAGCAGGAGTAGACTAGCGGCTCTAGTAGAGACCCAGTACTTC. This sequence joins TRBV2 and TRBJ2-5; TRBD2 matches 9 bases. Looked up from germline, CDR1 is SNHLY and CDR2 is FYNNEI. With V trimmed by 6 bases and J by 4 bases, 12 bases remained unmatched. The CDR3 is 16 amino acids.

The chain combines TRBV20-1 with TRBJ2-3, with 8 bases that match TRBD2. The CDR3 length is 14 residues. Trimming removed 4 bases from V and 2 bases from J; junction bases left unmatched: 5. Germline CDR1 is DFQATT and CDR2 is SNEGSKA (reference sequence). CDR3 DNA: TGCAGTGCTATACGGGGGGGCTACACAGATACGCAGTATTTT. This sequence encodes CSAIRGGYTDTQYF.

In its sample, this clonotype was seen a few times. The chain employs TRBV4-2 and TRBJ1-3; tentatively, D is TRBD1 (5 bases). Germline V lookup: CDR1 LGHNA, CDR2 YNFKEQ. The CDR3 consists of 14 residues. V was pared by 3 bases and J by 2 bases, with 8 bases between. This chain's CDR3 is CASSQLTAGNTIYF. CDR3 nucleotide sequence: TGTGCCAGCAGCCAGTTGACAGCTGGAAACACCATATATTTT.

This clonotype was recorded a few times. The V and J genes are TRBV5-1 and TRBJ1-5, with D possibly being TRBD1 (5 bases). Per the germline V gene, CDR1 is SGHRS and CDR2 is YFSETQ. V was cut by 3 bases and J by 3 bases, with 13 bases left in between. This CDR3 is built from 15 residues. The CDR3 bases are TGCGCCAGCAGCTCCGGAACAGGACCCAATCAGCCCCAGCATTTT. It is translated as CASSSGTGPNQPQHF.

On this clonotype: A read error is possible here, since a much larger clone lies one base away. CDR3: CASRSGTSGGNEQFF. The DNA for the CDR3 is TGTGCCAGCCGTTCCGGGACTAGCGGGGGAAATGAGCAGTTCTTC. V gene TRBV7-9 combines with J gene TRBJ2-1, with 14 bases aligning to TRBD2. In germline, CDR1 is SEHNR, CDR2 FQNEAQ (reference sequence). This CDR3 has 15 residues. With V trimmed by 8 bases and J by 7 bases, 7 bases remained unmatched.

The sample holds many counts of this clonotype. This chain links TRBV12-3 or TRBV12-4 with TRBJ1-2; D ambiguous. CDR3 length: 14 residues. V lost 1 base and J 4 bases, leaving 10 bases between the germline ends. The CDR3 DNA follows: TGTGCCAGCAGTTTAGAGGGCTGGGGCTATGGCTACACCTTC. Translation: CASSLEGWGYGYTF.

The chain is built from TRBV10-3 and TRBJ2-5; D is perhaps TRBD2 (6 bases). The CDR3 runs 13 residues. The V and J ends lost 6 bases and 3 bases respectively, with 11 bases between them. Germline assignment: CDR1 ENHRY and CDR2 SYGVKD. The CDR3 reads CAIRARDEETQYF. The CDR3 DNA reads TGTGCCATCAGAGCGCGGGACGAAGAGACCCAGTACTTC.

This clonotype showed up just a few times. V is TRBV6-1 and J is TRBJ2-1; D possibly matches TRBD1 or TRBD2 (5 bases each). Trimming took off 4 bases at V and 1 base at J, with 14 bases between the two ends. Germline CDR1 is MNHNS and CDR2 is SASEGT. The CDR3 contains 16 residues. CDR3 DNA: TGTGCCAGCAGTGTTACCGGGACGAAGTCCTACAATGAGCAGTTCTTC. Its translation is CASSVTGTKSYNEQFF.

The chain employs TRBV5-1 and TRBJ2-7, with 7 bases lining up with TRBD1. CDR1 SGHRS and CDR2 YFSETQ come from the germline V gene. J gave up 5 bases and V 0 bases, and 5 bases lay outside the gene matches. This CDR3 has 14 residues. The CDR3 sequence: CASSLATGWDEQYF. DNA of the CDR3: TGCGCCAGCAGCTTGGCGACAGGGTGGGACGAGCAGTACTTC.

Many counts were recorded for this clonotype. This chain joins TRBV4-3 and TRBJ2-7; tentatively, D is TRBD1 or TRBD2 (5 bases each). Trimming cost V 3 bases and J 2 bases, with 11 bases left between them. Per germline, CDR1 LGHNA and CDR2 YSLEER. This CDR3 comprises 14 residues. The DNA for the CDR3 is TGCGCCAGCAGCCATGTGGGACGGACCTACGAGCAGTACTTC. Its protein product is CASSHVGRTYEQYF.

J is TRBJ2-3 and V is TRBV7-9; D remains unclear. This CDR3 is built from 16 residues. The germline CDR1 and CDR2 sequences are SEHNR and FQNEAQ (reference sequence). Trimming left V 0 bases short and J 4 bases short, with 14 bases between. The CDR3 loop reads CASSLAIGRIADTQYF. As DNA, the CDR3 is TGTGCCAGCAGCTTAGCGATAGGACGCATTGCAGATACGCAGTATTTT.

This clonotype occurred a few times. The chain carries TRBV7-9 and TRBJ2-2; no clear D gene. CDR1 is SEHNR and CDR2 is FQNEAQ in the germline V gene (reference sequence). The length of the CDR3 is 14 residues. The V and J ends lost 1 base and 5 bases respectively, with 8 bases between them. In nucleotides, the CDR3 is TGTGCCAGCAGCTTAGGGACGGTGACCGGGGAGCTGTTTTTT. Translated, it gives CASSLGTVTGELFF.

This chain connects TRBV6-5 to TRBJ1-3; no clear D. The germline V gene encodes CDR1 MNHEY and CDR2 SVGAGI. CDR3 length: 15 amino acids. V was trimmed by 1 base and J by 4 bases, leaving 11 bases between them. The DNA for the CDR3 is TGTGCCAGCAGTTACTTTGAGGGAGCAGGAAACACCATATATTTT. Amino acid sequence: CASSYFEGAGNTIYF.